This T cell receptor beta chain was identified during a study of control samples from healthy donors and cancer patients. Clones were sequenced by immunoSEQ multiplex PCR, and TCRdb holds only the in-frame ones, with some missing. Here the sample spans nearly 200,000 clones, about 90% being singletons. Trimming took 5 bases from V and 5 from J; bases not matched to a gene: 8. Germline CDR1 SEHNR, CDR2 FQNEAQ (reference sequence). The CDR3 is 15 residues long. The specimen sequenced was blood. The receptor was isolated from a man under 40 in good health. The gene calls are TRBV7-9 and TRBJ2-1, with TRBD2 matching 8 bases. CDR3 sequence reads: CASSDVLADNNEQFF. The CDR3 DNA follows: TGTGCCAGCAGCGACGTACTAGCGGACAACAATGAGCAGTTCTTC. The whole variable domain, filled in from reference TRBV7-9 and TRBJ2-1, reads DTGVSQNPRHKITKRGQNVTFRCDPISEHNRLYWYRQTLGQGPEFLTYFQNEAQLEKSRLLSDRFSAERPKGSFSTLEIQRTEQGDSAMYLCASSDVLADNNEQFFGPGTRLTVL.